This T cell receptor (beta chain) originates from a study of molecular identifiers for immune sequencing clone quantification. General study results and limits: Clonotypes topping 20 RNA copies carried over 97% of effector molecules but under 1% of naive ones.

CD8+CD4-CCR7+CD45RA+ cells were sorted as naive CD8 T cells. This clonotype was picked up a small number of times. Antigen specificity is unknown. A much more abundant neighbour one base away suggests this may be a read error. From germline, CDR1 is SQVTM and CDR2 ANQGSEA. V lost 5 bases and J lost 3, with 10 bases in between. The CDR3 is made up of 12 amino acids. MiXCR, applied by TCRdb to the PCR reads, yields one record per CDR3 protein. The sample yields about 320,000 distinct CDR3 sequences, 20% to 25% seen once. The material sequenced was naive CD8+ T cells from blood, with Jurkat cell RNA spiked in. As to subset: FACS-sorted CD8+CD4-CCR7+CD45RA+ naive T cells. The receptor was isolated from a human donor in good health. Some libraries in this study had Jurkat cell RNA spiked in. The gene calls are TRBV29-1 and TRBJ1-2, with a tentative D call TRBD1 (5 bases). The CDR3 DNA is TGCAGCGTTCAGGACACTGACTATGGCTACACCTTC. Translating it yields CSVQDTDYGYTF. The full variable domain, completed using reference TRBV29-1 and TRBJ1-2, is SAVISQKPSRDICQRGTSLTIQCQVDSQVTMMFWYRQQPGQSLTLIATANQGSEATYESGFVIDKFPISRPNLTFSTLTVSNMSPEDSSIYLCSVQDTDYGYTFGSGTRLTVV.